Presented here are 17 T cell receptor beta chains from one specimen sequenced in a study of blood T cells in healthy people across ages. PCR was performed a second time for roughly 7 to 12 cycles using a sample-barcoded 5' primer and a J-beta primer mix. TCRdb re-called the 5' RACE reads with MiXCR, one entry per CDR3 protein. Altogether fewer than 900,000 distinct CDR3 sequences are present, around 46% being singletons, with the ten largest covering 20%. What was sequenced was blood. These receptors all stem from a woman between 55 and 75 years old in good health.

The rearrangement links TRBV28 to TRBJ2-7; possible D gene TRBD2, 6 bases. Trimming pared 8 bases from V and 5 bases from J, leaving 13 bases between. CDR1 MDHEN and CDR2 SYDVKM come from the germline V gene. The CDR3 has 12 amino acids. CDR3 in amino acids: CASRSGVDEQYF. Written as DNA, the CDR3 is TGTGCCAGCCGGTCGGGGGTCGACGAGCAGTACTTC.

The chain combines TRBV30 with TRBJ2-1, with TRBD2 matching over 12 bases. Germline trimming cut 1 base from V and 4 bases from J; bases unmatched to any gene: 5. The length of the CDR3 is 16 residues. Germline lookup yields CDR1 GTSNPN and CDR2 SVGIG (reference sequence). The CDR3: CAWSAPSGGGYNEQFF. DNA for the CDR3: TGTGCCTGGAGTGCCCCTAGCGGGGGGGGGTACAATGAGCAGTTCTTC.

Ten or more counts support this clonotype. This chain joins TRBV29-1 and TRBJ1-1; D may be TRBD1 (5 bases). Germline-derived CDR1 and CDR2 are SQVTM and ANQGSEA. Trimming took off 5 bases at V and 4 bases at J, with 11 bases between the two ends. CDR3 length equals 12 residues. The CDR3 reads CSVQGGSTEAFF. In DNA form, the CDR3 reads TGCAGCGTTCAGGGAGGGAGCACTGAAGCTTTCTTT.

The sample holds a few counts of this clonotype. CDR3 loop: CSAREGGVSDTQYF. CDR3 nucleotide sequence: TGCAGTGCTAGAGAAGGAGGGGTCTCAGATACGCAGTATTTT. This chain joins TRBV20-1 and TRBJ2-3; D possibly corresponds to TRBD2 (6 bases). CDR1 and CDR2 from the germline V gene are DFQATT and SNEGSKA (reference sequence). V was shortened by 0 bases and J by 4 bases, with 11 bases between the two germline ends. The CDR3 is made up of 14 amino acids.

V is TRBV20-1 and J is TRBJ2-5; TRBD2 matches 9 bases. Germline CDR1 and CDR2: DFQATT and SNEGSKA (reference sequence). The V and J ends lost 6 bases and 5 bases, in that order; junction bases with no gene match: 4. The CDR3 runs to 12 residues. Here the CDR3 DNA reads TGCAGTGCCGGCGGGGGGGCCGAGACCCAGTACTTC. Amino acids: CSAGGGAETQYF.

The table lists this clonotype with many counts. The J gene is TRBJ2-2, the V gene TRBV7-9; 9 nucleotides match TRBD1. Germline V gives CDR1 SEHNR, CDR2 FQNEAQ (reference sequence). The CDR3 sequence is 17 residues long. The V and J ends lost 5 bases and 3 bases, in that order; junction bases with no gene match: 10. CDR3 in DNA: TGTGCCAGCAGCCCCGACTCGGGACAGGGAGACACCGGGGAGCTGTTTTTT. Encoded protein: CASSPDSGQGDTGELFF.

The chain has TRBV15 and TRBJ2-7, with 8 bases lining up with TRBD1. V trimming: 1 base; J trimming: 4 bases; junction bases outside the gene matches: 6. In germline, CDR1 is LNHNV, CDR2 YYDKDF (reference sequence). The CDR3 consists of 15 residues. The CDR3: CATSRGTGIKYEQYF. CDR3 sequence (DNA): TGTGCCACCAGCAGAGGGACAGGGATAAAATACGAGCAGTACTTC.

The sample holds a few counts of this clonotype. The chain couples TRBV5-1 to TRBJ2-5; 7 bases are shared with TRBD2. The CDR3 runs 15 residues. From germline, CDR1 is SGHRS and CDR2 YFSETQ. The junction had 8 bases not matched to a gene; V was cut back by 4 bases and J by 2 bases. For the CDR3, the DNA is TGCGCCAGCAGCCCGGGAGGACTGACACAAGAGACCCAGTACTTC. Its translation: CASSPGGLTQETQYF.

Remarks on this clonotype: One end of the junction does not line up with germline, which may come from a read error. This sequence joins TRBV12-3 or TRBV12-4 and TRBJ2-1, with TRBD2 matching over 14 bases. The CDR3 totals 16 residues. CDR3 in DNA: TGTGCCTGCAGGAGACTAGCGGGGGGGATATATAATGAGCAGTTCTTC. Translation gives CACRRLAGGIYNEQFF.

This clonotype was found a few times. This chain connects TRBV20-1 to TRBJ1-2; TRBD1 aligns across 9 bases. V lost 5 bases, J lost 4 bases, and 8 bases stayed unmatched. The CDR3 covers 14 residues. CDR1 is DFQATT and CDR2 is SNEGSKA in the germline V gene (reference sequence). The CDR3 region has the DNA TGCAGTGCTCCTGAACAGGGGGCGGGCTATGGCTACACCTTC. Translated: CSAPEQGAGYGYTF.

This clonotype came up many times. The chain joins TRBV12-3 or TRBV12-4 to TRBJ2-3, with D possibly being TRBD2 (5 bases). V dropped 3 bases and J dropped 0 bases, with 7 bases sitting between them. CDR3 length equals 14 residues. DNA for the CDR3: TGTGCCAGCAGTTTGGGAGATAGCACAGATACGCAGTATTTT. This sequence encodes CASSLGDSTDTQYF.

The chain carries TRBV5-5 and TRBJ2-1, with 8 bases fitting TRBD1. The DNA end is more similar to TRBJ2-7, so the J call may be wrong. Germline values: CDR1 SGHKS, CDR2 YYEKEE (reference sequence). CDR3 size: 15 residues. CDR3 DNA sequence: TGTGCCAGCAGCTTCGGACAGGGATCCTACAATGAGCAGTACTTC. Protein sequence: CASSFGQGSYNEQYF.

The CDR3 sequence is CASSYEYSSTDTQYF. CDR3 DNA sequence: TGTGCCAGCAGTTACGAGTACTCTAGCACAGATACGCAGTATTTT. V is TRBV6-2 or TRBV6-3 and J is TRBJ2-3; unclear D gene. The CDR3 covers 15 residues. Per the germline V gene, CDR1 is MNHEY and CDR2 is SVGEGT. V was shortened by 2 bases and J by 0 bases, with 9 bases between the two germline ends.

In its sample, this clonotype was seen many times. This chain uses TRBV6-1 with TRBJ2-7, with D tentatively TRBD1 (5 bases). Looked up from germline, CDR1 is MNHNS and CDR2 is SASEGT. The V end was cut by 6 bases, the J end by 0 bases, with 15 bases between. CDR3 length: 15 residues. The CDR3 spells CASRPTGFGSYEQYF. In DNA, the CDR3 is TGTGCCAGCAGACCCACAGGTTTTGGCTCCTACGAGCAGTACTTC.

This clonotype has just a few counts. The chain recombines TRBV12-3 or TRBV12-4 with TRBJ1-2; no reliable D call. V was pared by 3 bases and J by 1 base, with 6 bases between. The CDR3 length is 13 residues. CDR3 protein: CASSFLLNYGYTF. In DNA form, the CDR3 reads TGTGCCAGCAGTTTCCTACTTAACTATGGCTACACCTTC.

The chain uses TRBV10-3 and TRBJ2-7; D might be TRBD2 (6 bases). Per germline, CDR1 ENHRY and CDR2 SYGVKD. Trimming pared 2 bases from V and 6 bases from J, leaving 11 bases between. The CDR3 is 13 amino acids. The CDR3 loop reads CAISEGRTIEQYF. DNA of the CDR3: TGTGCCATCAGTGAGGGGAGGACTATCGAGCAGTACTTC.

This rearrangement joins TRBV3-1 to TRBJ2-3, with 8 bases identical to TRBD2. The CDR3 sequence is 16 residues long. Germline CDR1 reads LGHDT; CDR2 reads YNNKEL (reference sequence). V dropped 3 bases and J dropped 4; count of bases not matched to a gene: 9. The CDR3 spells CASSQGVAGLADTQYF. CDR3 nucleotides: TGTGCCAGCAGCCAGGGAGTAGCGGGACTCGCAGATACGCAGTATTTT.